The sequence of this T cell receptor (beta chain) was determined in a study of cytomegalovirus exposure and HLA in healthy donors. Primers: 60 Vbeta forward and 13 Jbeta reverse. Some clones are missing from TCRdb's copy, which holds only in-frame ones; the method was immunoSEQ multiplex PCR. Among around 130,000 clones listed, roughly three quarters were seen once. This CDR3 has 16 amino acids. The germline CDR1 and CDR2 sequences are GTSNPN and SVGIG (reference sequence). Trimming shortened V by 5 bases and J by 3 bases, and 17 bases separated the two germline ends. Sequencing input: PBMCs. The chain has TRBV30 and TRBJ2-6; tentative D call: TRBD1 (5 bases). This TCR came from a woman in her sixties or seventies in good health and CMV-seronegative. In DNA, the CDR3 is TGTGCCTGGTCGGCAGGGTTGGGTGGTGGGGCCAACGTCCTGACTTTC. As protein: CAWSAGLGGGANVLTF.